A selection of T cell receptor beta chains follows, all from one sample in a study of blood T cell repertoires in COVID-19. TCRdb's copy holds only in-frame clones and misses some; the assay was immunoSEQ multiplex PCR. The table shows hundreds of thousands of clones, with roughly nine tenths occurring only once. Specimen: peripheral blood. The source is a man in his fifties or sixties who had recovered from COVID-19. Both conserved end residues are part of each CDR3. A D gene is named only where the DNA matches it firmly. The listing skips clone size in some rows; elsewhere it reads once, few, many or a size class.

clone_size j_call v_call d_call cdr3_aa cdr3_nt
. TRBJ2-5 TRBV9 . CASSPHQGREETQYF TGTGCCAGCAGCCCACACCAGGGCAGGGAAGAGACCCAGTACTTC
. TRBJ1-2 TRBV28 . CASSLYSQGFGYTF TGTGCCAGCAGTTTATATAGTCAGGGGTTCGGCTACACCTTC
. TRBJ1-5 TRBV6-5 TRBD1 CASNSQGGFQPQHF TGTGCCAGCAATTCACAGGGGGGGTTTCAGCCCCAGCATTTT
. TRBJ1-3 TRBV29-1 . CSVAKSSGNTIYF TGCAGCGTTGCCAAGAGCTCTGGAAACACCATATATTTT
once TRBJ2-7 TRBV18 . CASSPGGYEQYF TGTGCCAGCTCACCAGGGGGGTACGAGCAGTACTTC
once TRBJ2-7 TRBV11-2 TRBD1 CASSQDRGTSYEQYF TGTGCCAGCAGCCAGGACAGGGGTACATCCTACGAGCAGTACTTC
. TRBJ2-6 TRBV7-9 TRBD1 CASSYRTGTMANVLTF TGTGCCAGCAGCTACCGGACAGGAACTATGGCCAACGTCCTGACTTTC
. TRBJ2-1 TRBV7-2 . CASSLDWYNEQFF TGTGCCAGCAGCTTAGACTGGTACAATGAGCAGTTCTTC
once TRBJ2-7 TRBV6-9 . CASTPSEGNVTYEQYF TGTGCCAGCACTCCCTCAGAGGGAAATGTAACCTACGAGCAGTACTTC
. TRBJ2-7 TRBV6-2/TRBV6-3 . CASSYTDGLTYEQYF TGTGCCAGCAGTTACACGGACGGACTCACTTACGAGCAGTACTTC
. TRBJ1-2 TRBV24-1 . CATSDWPRGNGYTF TGTGCCACCAGTGATTGGCCTCGAGGGAATGGCTACACCTTC
. TRBJ2-5 TRBV5-5 TRBD2 CASSLGLAGGTQQETQYF TGTGCCAGCAGCTTGGGACTAGCGGGGGGCACCCAACAAGAGACCCAGTACTTC
once TRBJ2-5 TRBV7-2 . CASSLERGIQETQYF TGTGCCAGCAGCTTAGAACGGGGAATCCAAGAGACCCAGTACTTC
. TRBJ2-4 TRBV10-3 TRBD2 CAISGRLVAGIDKNIQYF TGTGCCATCAGTGGGAGACTGGTAGCGGGGATAGACAAAAACATTCAGTACTTC
. TRBJ2-2 TRBV15 . CATSRASGELFF TGTGCCACCAGCAGAGCATCCGGGGAGCTGTTTTTT
once TRBJ2-7 TRBV23-1 TRBD2 CASSQSMNRTSGSFVKQYF TGCGCCAGCAGTCAATCGATGAACAGGACTAGCGGGAGTTTCGTGAAGCAGTACTTC
. TRBJ2-2 TRBV3-1/TRBV3-2 TRBD1 CASSPGGRDTGELFF TGTGCCAGCAGCCCAGGGGGCAGGGACACCGGGGAGCTGTTTTTT
few TRBJ1-5 TRBV27 . CASSPRDNRAPQHF TGTGCCAGCAGCCCTCGTGATAACAGAGCTCCGCAGCATTTT
. TRBJ2-2 TRBV3-1/TRBV3-2 . CASFAGVGTGELFF TGTGCCAGCTTTGCAGGGGTGGGCACCGGGGAGCTGTTTTTT
once TRBJ1-4 TRBV10-3 . CAISESGGNEKLFF TGTGCCATCAGTGAGTCAGGAGGGAATGAAAAACTGTTTTTT
. TRBJ2-7 TRBV5-1 . CASSSHESGGGSYEQYF TGCGCCAGCAGTTCCCATGAGTCGGGTGGGGGGTCCTACGAGCAGTACTTC
. TRBJ2-7 TRBV6-5 TRBD1 CASTQGASYEQYF TGTGCCAGCACTCAGGGGGCCTCCTACGAGCAGTACTTC
. TRBJ1-2 TRBV3-1/TRBV3-2 . CASSQDWTALRYGYTF TGTGCCAGCAGCCAAGACTGGACAGCCTTGAGGTATGGCTACACCTTC
. TRBJ2-1 TRBV30 TRBD2 CAWSGGSGLTGEQFF TGTGCCTGGAGTGGAGGTAGCGGGCTGACTGGTGAGCAGTTCTTC
once TRBJ2-2 TRBV12-3/TRBV12-4 . CASSLGTTGELFF TGTGCCAGCAGTTTAGGGACAACCGGGGAGCTGTTTTTT
. TRBJ1-1 TRBV5-1 TRBD1 CASSPGQTKMNTEAFF TGCGCCAGCAGCCCGGGACAGACTAAAATGAACACTGAAGCTTTCTTT
. TRBJ2-7 TRBV9 TRBD1 CASSIGSGQGSYEQYF TGTGCCAGCAGCATAGGGTCAGGACAGGGATCATACGAGCAGTACTTC
. TRBJ1-2 TRBV6-5 TRBD1 CASRKALGGSSYTF TGTGCCAGCAGAAAAGCCTTAGGGGGCAGTTCCTACACCTTC
. TRBJ1-2 TRBV18 TRBD1 CASSPPTGMGYTF TGTGCCAGCTCACCACCGACAGGGATGGGCTACACCTTC
. TRBJ1-1 TRBV4-1 . CASSHPRTEAFF TGCGCCAGCAGCCACCCCAGGACTGAAGCTTTCTTT
once TRBJ2-7 TRBV27 . CASSLSGSNEQYF TGTGCCAGCAGTTTATCCGGTTCAAACGAGCAGTACTTC
. TRBJ2-1 TRBV5-6 TRBD1 CASSPPRWRDRANNEQFF TGTGCCAGCAGCCCCCCCCGGTGGCGGGACAGGGCTAACAATGAGCAGTTCTTC
. TRBJ1-1 TRBV5-1 . CASSPTRGANTEAFF TGCGCCAGCAGCCCCACCCGGGGGGCGAACACTGAAGCTTTCTTT
. TRBJ2-7 TRBV30 . CAWSLGRGRRALYEQYF TGTGCCTGGAGTCTGGGACGGGGGAGGCGGGCCCTCTACGAGCAGTACTTC
few TRBJ2-7 TRBV19 . CASRLRGNYEQYF TGTGCCAGTCGGTTGCGAGGGAACTACGAGCAGTACTTC
. TRBJ2-3 TRBV24-1 . CATSDSTPRGTQYF TGTGCCACCAGTGATTCGACTCCCAGGGGTACGCAGTATTTT
. TRBJ1-2 TRBV9 . CASSVPQTGYDYGYTF TGTGCCAGCAGCGTACCTCAGACAGGTTATGATTATGGCTACACCTTC
. TRBJ2-1 TRBV19 . CASSSSRGYNEQFF TGTGCCAGTAGTAGCTCAAGGGGGTACAATGAGCAGTTCTTC
once TRBJ1-1 TRBV18 . CASSPRGHSNTEAFF TGTGCCAGCTCACCCAGAGGACACTCGAACACTGAAGCTTTCTTT
. TRBJ1-1 TRBV28 . CASRPMGALNTEAFF TGTGCCAGCAGACCCATGGGGGCCCTGAACACTGAAGCTTTCTTT
few TRBJ1-1 TRBV28 . CASSPGTRNTEAFF TGTGCCAGCAGTCCGGGGACAAGGAACACTGAAGCTTTCTTT
. TRBJ2-2 TRBV10-3 . CAIRTRRTGELFF TGTGCCATCAGGACTAGAAGAACCGGGGAGCTGTTTTTT
. TRBJ2-7 TRBV19 . CASSIVGLDEQYF TGTGCCAGTAGTATAGTCGGGTTGGACGAGCAGTACTTC
. TRBJ2-1 TRBV11-3 . CASSLNRFNEQFF TGTGCCAGCAGCTTAAACAGGTTCAATGAGCAGTTCTTC
once TRBJ2-7 TRBV5-1 . CASSWGGRGAEQYF TGCGCCAGCAGCTGGGGAGGACGGGGGGCCGAGCAGTACTTC
. TRBJ1-5 TRBV19 . CASSPDIDSNQPQHF TGTGCCAGTAGCCCGGACATCGATAGCAATCAGCCCCAGCATTTT
. TRBJ2-1 TRBV6-6 TRBD1 CASIKQGAVGDEQFF TGTGCCAGCATTAAACAGGGGGCCGTAGGGGATGAGCAGTTCTTC
once TRBJ2-5 TRBV7-3 TRBD2 CASSVGLAQETQYF TGTGCCAGCAGCGTGGGACTAGCCCAAGAGACCCAGTACTTC
. TRBJ2-5 TRBV3-1/TRBV3-2 TRBD2 CASSQGFRASGYQETQYF TGTGCCAGCAGCCAAGGATTTCGGGCTAGCGGCTACCAAGAGACCCAGTACTTC
. TRBJ2-7 TRBV4-2 TRBD1 CASSQVPGQGGSHEQYF TGTGCCAGCAGCCAAGTCCCGGGACAGGGGGGTTCCCACGAGCAGTACTTC
. TRBJ2-7 TRBV27 TRBD2 CASSLSGAGGRREQYF TGTGCCAGCAGTTTATCGGGGGCGGGGGGAAGAAGGGAGCAGTACTTC
. TRBJ1-5 TRBV9 TRBD1 CASSVGTVQDQPQHF TGTGCCAGCAGCGTGGGGACAGTCCAGGATCAGCCCCAGCATTTT
once TRBJ2-2 TRBV4-2 TRBD2 CASSQVGTSGGRELFF TGTGCCAGCAGCCAAGTCGGGACTAGCGGGGGCCGGGAGCTGTTTTTT
. TRBJ2-1 TRBV6-2/TRBV6-3 TRBD1 CASSQGAKQFF TGTGCCAGCAGCCAGGGGGCAAAGCAGTTCTTC
. TRBJ2-7 TRBV27 TRBD2 CASSLTGTSGRYEQYF TGTGCCAGCAGTTTAACCGGGACTAGCGGGAGGTACGAGCAGTACTTC
. TRBJ2-3 TRBV5-1 TRBD2 CASSSTLAGGLTDTQYF TGCGCCAGCAGCTCGACCCTAGCGGGGGGCCTCACAGATACGCAGTATTTT
. TRBJ2-5 TRBV14 TRBD2 CASSQDPGLAGIQETQYF TGTGCCAGCAGCCAAGATCCGGGACTAGCGGGAATCCAAGAGACCCAGTACTTC